Shown below are 18 T cell receptor beta chains from a single sample sequenced in a study of T cells expressing NK-cell markers. TCRdb reprocessed the 5' RACE reads and reports one entry per CDR3 protein, with no DNA. This table lists 300,000 to 500,000 distinct CDR3 sequences. The sequenced sample was blood T cells: a sorted CD56 or NKG2C T cell subset, CD4+ or CD8+ T cells, or bulk PBMC T cells (not recorded which). The receptor set was obtained from a woman aged 45 to 65 in good health.

The chain employs TRBV7-9 and TRBJ2-4; there is no DNA to check the TCRdb D call of TRBD1. The CDR3 covers 15 residues. CDR1 and CDR2 from the germline V gene are SEHNR and FQNEAQ (reference sequence). CDR3 protein: CASSTTGGEKNIQYF.

The chain's CDR3 is CSARVFGEGRVTDTQYF. The gene calls are TRBV20-1 and TRBJ2-3; the TCRdb D gene call, TRBD2, has no DNA to confirm it. There are 17 residues in the CDR3. Germline CDR1 is DFQATT and CDR2 is SNEGSKA (reference sequence).

This chain joins TRBV6-5 and TRBJ1-2. Germline assignment: CDR1 MNHEY and CDR2 SVGAGI. The CDR3 length is 14 residues. The CDR3 here is CASSYSSSHLGYTF.

This chain links TRBV20-1 with TRBJ2-5; the D gene TCRdb calls, TRBD2, cannot be checked with no DNA. Germline loops: CDR1 DFQATT, CDR2 SNEGSKA (reference sequence). This CDR3 comprises 18 residues. CDR3: CSAERLTGLAGKQETQYF.

The chain carries TRBV6-5 and TRBJ2-3; TCRdb reports TRBD1, a call that lacks DNA to check it against. The CDR3 has 17 amino acids. Germline V lookup: CDR1 MNHEY, CDR2 SVGAGI. The CDR3 sequence: CASTDTPGWGRTDTQYF.

The V and J genes are TRBV27 and TRBJ1-4; the TCRdb D gene call, TRBD1, has no DNA to confirm it. The CDR3 consists of 18 residues. Germline-derived CDR1 and CDR2 are MNHEY and SMNVEV (reference sequence). The CDR3 region is CASSPTIFPGQPNEKLFF.

The chain combines TRBV11-2 with TRBJ2-5. Germline CDR1 is SGHAT and CDR2 is FQNNGV. The CDR3 contains 13 residues. CDR3 in amino acids: CASSYHFQETQYF.

The chain is built from TRBV6-1 and TRBJ2-3. Germline V gives CDR1 MNHNS, CDR2 SASEGT. The CDR3 is made up of 15 amino acids. The CDR3 reads CASSKREEKKDTQYF.

The chain joins TRBV7-6 to TRBJ2-1; the TRBD2 assignment by TCRdb is unverifiable without DNA. CDR1 is SGHVS, CDR2 FNYEAQ, per germline. CDR3 size: 13 residues. The CDR3: CASSLAYSEEQFF. Full variable domain (outside the CDR3, taken from reference TRBV7-6 and TRBJ2-1): GAGVSQSPRYKVTKRGQDVALRCDPISGHVSLYWYRQALGQGPEFLTYFNYEAQQDKSGLPNDRFSAERPEGSISTLTIQRTEQRDSAMYRCASSLAYSEEQFFGPGTRLTVL.

V gene TRBV28 combines with J gene TRBJ2-1; TCRdb outputs TRBD1, but without DNA this stays unchecked. This CDR3 has 13 residues. Germline loops: CDR1 MDHEN, CDR2 SYDVKM. The CDR3 region is CASSEGQYNEQFF.

The gene calls are TRBV29-1 and TRBJ2-1; with no DNA, the TCRdb D assignment of TRBD2 cannot be verified. Germline values: CDR1 SQVTM, CDR2 ANQGSEA. CDR3 size: 13 residues. Here the CDR3 reads CSEALAGGGEQFF.

The chain recombines TRBV30 with TRBJ2-7. Per germline, CDR1 GTSNPN and CDR2 SVGIG (reference sequence). The length of the CDR3 is 11 residues. The chain's CDR3 is CAWSVTYEQYF.

The J gene is TRBJ2-5, the V gene TRBV13; TCRdb calls TRBD2, which cannot be checked without DNA. The CDR3 length is 16 residues. Germline V gene sequence: CDR1 PRHDT, CDR2 FYEKMQ (reference sequence). The CDR3 reads CASSLLGLAFKETQYF.

The CDR3 loop is CASSFSQGSHYGYTF. V gene TRBV5-1 combines with J gene TRBJ1-2; without DNA, the TCRdb call of TRBD1 cannot be checked. The germline gives CDR1 SGHRS, CDR2 YFSETQ. This CDR3 contains 15 residues.

The chain recombines TRBV5-1 with TRBJ1-4. The CDR3 is 16 residues long. The germline gives CDR1 SGHRS, CDR2 YFSETQ. The CDR3 loop is CASSYGHPLVDEKLFF.

The chain recombines TRBV7-9 with TRBJ2-2; the TRBD1 assignment by TCRdb is unverifiable without DNA. Germline CDR1 reads SEHNR; CDR2 reads FQNEAQ (reference sequence). The CDR3 length is 15 residues. CDR3 in amino acids: CASGLDSHITGELFF.

The rearrangement uses TRBV27 and TRBJ1-1; TCRdb reports TRBD1, a call that lacks DNA to check it against. This CDR3 comprises 15 residues. Per germline, CDR1 MNHEY and CDR2 SMNVEV (reference sequence). CDR3 in amino acids: CASSPQQGRNTEAFF.

V gene TRBV4-1 combines with J gene TRBJ1-5. Germline-derived CDR1 and CDR2 are MGHRA and YSYEKL. The length of the CDR3 is 16 residues. CDR3 loop: CASSARIEIGNQPQHF.